The 10 T cell receptor beta chains below come from one sample, sequenced in a study of CD8+ T cells in alopecia areata. RNA extraction was followed by reverse transcription into cDNA, which acted as the sequencing template. Sequencing used immunoSEQ multiplex PCR; TCRdb keeps in-frame clones, though not all of them. In the table there are around 60,000 clones, 44% of which are singletons. The sequenced sample consisted of NKG2D-low CD8+ T cells sorted from blood. The receptors come from a human donor with alopecia areata.

In this sample, this clone turned up a few times. The rearrangement uses TRBV7-2 and TRBJ2-3; 7 bases map to TRBD1. The CDR3 is made up of 14 amino acids. With V trimmed by 5 bases and J by 8 bases, 10 bases remained unmatched. CDR1 and CDR2 (germline): SGHTA, FQGNSA. The CDR3 DNA is TGTGCCAGCAGCCCCGGGACAGATCGTGGTACGCAGTATTTT. The encoded protein is CASSPGTDRGTQYF. Together with reference TRBV7-2 and TRBJ2-3, the CDR3 gives the full variable domain: GAGVSQSPSNKVTEKGKDVELRCDPISGHTALYWYRQSLGQGLEFLIYFQGNSAPDKSGLPSDRFSAERTGGSVSTLTIQRTQQEDSAVYLCASSPGTDRGTQYFGPGTRLTVL.

The J gene is TRBJ2-2, the V gene TRBV7-2; D may be TRBD1 (6 bases). Germline lookup yields CDR1 SGHTA and CDR2 FQGNSA. Trimming took off 5 bases at V and 4 bases at J, with 11 bases between the two ends. The CDR3 totals 14 residues. In DNA, the CDR3 is TGTGCCAGCAGCAGCGTAGGGGGCACCGGGGAGCTGTTTTTT. This codes for CASSSVGGTGELFF. Supplemented by reference TRBV7-2 and TRBJ2-2, the full variable domain reads GAGVSQSPSNKVTEKGKDVELRCDPISGHTALYWYRQSLGQGLEFLIYFQGNSAPDKSGLPSDRFSAERTGGSVSTLTIQRTQQEDSAVYLCASSSVGGTGELFFGEGSRLTVL.

This clone was picked up a small number of times. The chain has TRBV14 and TRBJ2-1; D is uncertain. Deletions cut 4 bases from V and 7 bases from J, with 8 bases between. The CDR3 covers 12 residues. The V gene's germline CDR1 is SGHDN and CDR2 FVKESK. The CDR3 coding sequence is TGTGCCAGCAGCCCCTTACGTAATGAGCAGTTCTTC. Translating it yields CASSPLRNEQFF.

The chain is built from TRBV9 and TRBJ2-1; unclear D gene. CDR3 length: 16 residues. The V gene's germline CDR1 is SGDLS and CDR2 YYNGEE. V was cut by 7 bases and J by 0 bases, with 17 bases left in between. CDR3 DNA sequence: TGTGCCAGCTCCCTAAGGGCGGACCTCTCCTACAATGAGCAGTTCTTC. As protein: CASSLRADLSYNEQFF.

This clone occurred a few times. The rearrangement uses TRBV28 and TRBJ2-7; D may be TRBD2 (6 bases). Germline CDR1 reads MDHEN; CDR2 reads SYDVKM. This CDR3 region has 12 residues. Trimming removed 3 bases at V and 5 bases at J, with 8 bases between. The CDR3 loop reads CASSLGGDEQYF. For the CDR3, the DNA is TGTGCCAGCAGTTTGGGGGGAGACGAGCAGTACTTC.

This chain uses TRBV7-9 with TRBJ2-7; no firm D call. The V gene lost 7 bases and the J gene lost 7 bases, with 11 bases spanning the gap. CDR1 is SEHNR and CDR2 is FQNEAQ in the germline V gene (reference sequence). The CDR3 runs 11 residues. CDR3 sequence: CASTDFGEQYF. The CDR3 DNA sequence: TGTGCCAGCACCGACTTCGGAGAGCAGTACTTC.

The gene calls are TRBV7-9 and TRBJ2-5; no clear D gene. Trimming cost V 4 bases and J 5 bases, with 11 bases left between them. CDR3 length: 13 amino acids. In germline, CDR1 is SEHNR, CDR2 FQNEAQ (reference sequence). CDR3 sequence: CASSSGLAETQYF. In DNA, the CDR3 is TGTGCCAGCAGCTCCGGGTTGGCGGAGACCCAGTACTTC.

This clone was seen a handful of times. The chain has TRBV19 and TRBJ2-2, with TRBD1 as a possible D gene (6 bases). Per the germline V gene, CDR1 is LNHDA and CDR2 is SQIVND (reference sequence). This CDR3 has 16 residues. Deletions cut 3 bases from V and 5 bases from J, with 16 bases between. CDR3: CASSINGRGDTGELFF. The CDR3 nucleotides are TGTGCCAGTAGTATCAATGGCAGGGGCGATACCGGGGAGCTGTTTTTT.

The rearrangement links TRBV2 to TRBJ2-3; D might be TRBD2 (5 bases). Germline loops: CDR1 SNHLY, CDR2 FYNNEI. The V and J ends lost 11 bases and 0 bases respectively, with 18 bases between them. The CDR3 is 15 amino acids. This chain's CDR3 is CALRAAGPSTDTQYF. In DNA form, the CDR3 reads TGTGCCCTACGCGCCGCGGGCCCTAGCACAGATACGCAGTATTTT.

This chain links TRBV29-1 with TRBJ1-1, with D unresolved. The CDR3 consists of 13 residues. Germline V gives CDR1 SQVTM, CDR2 ANQGSEA. V lost 5 bases and J lost 0, with 10 bases in between. CDR3 in DNA: TGCAGCGTTTTACGGAGGATGAACACTGAAGCTTTCTTT. Residues: CSVLRRMNTEAFF.